The sequence of this T cell receptor (beta chain) was determined in a study of radiotherapy plus CTLA-4 blockade in lung cancer. As regards this clone: Antigen: not known.

Clones were sequenced by immunoSEQ multiplex PCR, and TCRdb holds only the in-frame ones, with some missing. The table has approximately 77,000 clones, under 85% seen once. Points from the study as a whole: Among reported predictors of response, early blood T cell clone dynamics with interferon-beta performed best. Radiotherapy plus ipilimumab was followed by expansion in blood of tumor-derived TCR clones.

The CDR3 is made up of 13 amino acids. Germline V gives CDR1 MNHNY, CDR2 SVGAGI (reference sequence). V was clipped by 8 bases and J by 7 bases, with 12 bases between them. Sample: peripheral blood, taken from a patient treated with radiotherapy plus ipilimumab. This sequence originates from a human donor with non-small cell lung cancer who had stable disease on radiotherapy plus ipilimumab. V is TRBV6-6 and J is TRBJ1-6; D is uncertain. In DNA form, the CDR3 reads TGTGCCAGCGGCGAAGTGGGCAATTCACCCCTCCACTTT. It is translated as CASGEVGNSPLHF.